Listed below are T cell receptor beta chains from one sample, sequenced in a study of CD8 T cells in Susac syndrome. TCRdb reanalysed the immunoSEQ multiplex PCR reads using MiXCR and keeps one entry per CDR3 protein. The sample lists about 110,000 distinct CDR3 sequences; roughly 97% were seen once. The sequencing sample was made of CD4+ T cells from PBMCs. All receptors derive from a human donor in good health. Each CDR3 is given with its conserved first and last residue. A D gene is named only where the DNA matches it firmly. The size of a clone is reported for some rows only, either as once, few or many, or as a class for expanded clones.

d_gene: TRBD2; abundance: few; v_gene: TRBV6-1; j_gene: TRBJ2-4; CDR3nt: TGTGCCAGCAGTGAGCGGGGGGAAAACATTCAGTACTTC; CDR3aa: CASSERGENIQYF
d_gene: TRBD1; abundance: .; v_gene: TRBV5-1; j_gene: TRBJ1-1; CDR3nt: TGCGCCAGCAGCTTAACCGGGACAGGGGCGGTGAACACTGAAGCTTTCTTT; CDR3aa: CASSLTGTGAVNTEAFF
d_gene: .; abundance: .; v_gene: TRBV5-1; j_gene: TRBJ2-3; CDR3nt: TGCGCCAGCAGCTTGGTGGAACTCAGCACAGATACGCAGTATTTT; CDR3aa: CASSLVELSTDTQYF
d_gene: TRBD2; abundance: .; v_gene: TRBV7-7; j_gene: TRBJ2-1; CDR3nt: TGTGCTAGCAGCCCCGGTGGGACTAGCAATGAGCAGTTCTTC; CDR3aa: CASSPGGTSNEQFF
d_gene: .; abundance: .; v_gene: TRBV24-1; j_gene: TRBJ1-5; CDR3nt: TGTGCCACCAGTGAAAACTGCCCTCCCAATCAGCCCCAGCATTTT; CDR3aa: CATSENCPPNQPQHF
d_gene: .; abundance: .; v_gene: TRBV23-1; j_gene: TRBJ2-7; CDR3nt: TGCGCCAGCATCAGTCCCGGGAGCTACGAGCAGTACTTC; CDR3aa: CASISPGSYEQYF
d_gene: .; abundance: .; v_gene: TRBV7-2; j_gene: TRBJ2-3; CDR3nt: TGTGCCAGCAGCCCTATCCGCGCTAGCACAGATACGCAGTATTTT; CDR3aa: CASSPIRASTDTQYF
d_gene: TRBD1; abundance: once; v_gene: TRBV7-8; j_gene: TRBJ2-7; CDR3nt: TGTGCCAGCAGGTCCCCGGGACAGAAAACCTACGAGCAGTACTTC; CDR3aa: CASRSPGQKTYEQYF
d_gene: .; abundance: .; v_gene: TRBV5-1; j_gene: TRBJ2-7; CDR3nt: TGCGCCAGCAGCTTGAATACCAGGGCTGAGGGGTACTTC; CDR3aa: CASSLNTRAEGYF
d_gene: TRBD1; abundance: .; v_gene: TRBV29-1; j_gene: TRBJ2-2; CDR3nt: TGCAGCGTTCGACAGGGGGTGAGCACCGGGGAGCTGTTTTTT; CDR3aa: CSVRQGVSTGELFF
d_gene: .; abundance: .; v_gene: TRBV12-3/TRBV12-4; j_gene: TRBJ2-3; CDR3nt: TGTGCCAGCAGTTTAGCCCCCTCCACAGATACGCAGTATTTT; CDR3aa: CASSLAPSTDTQYF
d_gene: .; abundance: .; v_gene: TRBV7-9; j_gene: TRBJ1-3; CDR3nt: TGTGCCAGCAGCTTCCGAGGAGGTGGAAACACCATATATTTT; CDR3aa: CASSFRGGGNTIYF
d_gene: .; abundance: few; v_gene: TRBV7-9; j_gene: TRBJ2-7; CDR3nt: TGTGCCAGCAGCTTATCAGGCAGCCACGGCGAGCAGTACTTC; CDR3aa: CASSLSGSHGEQYF
d_gene: .; abundance: once; v_gene: TRBV20-1; j_gene: TRBJ2-1; CDR3nt: TGCAGTGCTAGAGATTACGGTTACAATGAGCAGTTCTTC; CDR3aa: CSARDYGYNEQFF
d_gene: .; abundance: .; v_gene: TRBV18; j_gene: TRBJ1-2; CDR3nt: TGTGCCAGCTCACCAAAGGGGAACAGGGAGAGCTATGGCTACACCTTC; CDR3aa: CASSPKGNRESYGYTF
d_gene: .; abundance: .; v_gene: TRBV5-6; j_gene: TRBJ2-2; CDR3nt: TGTGCCAGCAGCTTGGATGTGGGTGCCACCGGGGAGCTGTTTTTT; CDR3aa: CASSLDVGATGELFF
d_gene: .; abundance: .; v_gene: TRBV12-3/TRBV12-4; j_gene: TRBJ2-7; CDR3nt: TGTGCCAGCAGTTCCGACACCTACGAGCAGTACTTC; CDR3aa: CASSSDTYEQYF
d_gene: .; abundance: .; v_gene: TRBV7-2; j_gene: TRBJ2-2; CDR3nt: TGTGCCAGCATTCCTAACGGGGCAGGCGGGGAGCTGTTTTTT; CDR3aa: CASIPNGAGGELFF
d_gene: TRBD2; abundance: once; v_gene: TRBV12-3/TRBV12-4; j_gene: TRBJ2-3; CDR3nt: TGTGCCAGCAGTTTCTTTGGGGGGGAGTGGGGCACAGATACGCAGTATTTT; CDR3aa: CASSFFGGEWGTDTQYF
d_gene: .; abundance: .; v_gene: TRBV7-2; j_gene: TRBJ2-5; CDR3nt: TGTGCCAGCAGCTTAACTAGGTCCGAGACCCAGTACTTC; CDR3aa: CASSLTRSETQYF
d_gene: .; abundance: .; v_gene: TRBV7-9; j_gene: TRBJ1-2; CDR3nt: TGTGCCAGCAGCCTAGCCCGGGGAGCTGCTGGCTACACCTTC; CDR3aa: CASSLARGAAGYTF
d_gene: .; abundance: .; v_gene: TRBV10-3; j_gene: TRBJ2-3; CDR3nt: TGTGCCATCAGTCTCAGGGGAGGAGAAAATACGCAGTATTTT; CDR3aa: CAISLRGGENTQYF
d_gene: TRBD2; abundance: .; v_gene: TRBV29-1; j_gene: TRBJ2-1; CDR3nt: TGCAGCGTGTCACTAGCGGTCGGGGAGCAGTTCTTC; CDR3aa: CSVSLAVGEQFF
d_gene: .; abundance: .; v_gene: TRBV30; j_gene: TRBJ2-7; CDR3nt: TGTGCCTGGAGTGTCGCCGGGGGATCGGTCCCCTACGAGCAGTACTTC; CDR3aa: CAWSVAGGSVPYEQYF
d_gene: TRBD1; abundance: .; v_gene: TRBV3-1; j_gene: TRBJ2-6; CDR3nt: TGTGCCAGCAGCGCCGGACAGGCAATCTCTGGGGCCAACGTCCTGACTTTC; CDR3aa: CASSAGQAISGANVLTF
d_gene: TRBD2; abundance: .; v_gene: TRBV27; j_gene: TRBJ2-5; CDR3nt: TGTGCCAGCAGTCCTCGCGGAAGGGGACTAGCGGGGGGCCAAGAGACCCAGTACTTC; CDR3aa: CASSPRGRGLAGGQETQYF
d_gene: TRBD1; abundance: .; v_gene: TRBV6-1; j_gene: TRBJ1-1; CDR3nt: TGTGCCAGCAGTGAAGCGCGGGACAGGGTTTACACTGAAGCTTTCTTT; CDR3aa: CASSEARDRVYTEAFF
d_gene: TRBD1; abundance: .; v_gene: TRBV29-1; j_gene: TRBJ1-3; CDR3nt: TGCAGCGCTACTTGGACAGGGGTTGCTGGTGGAAACACCATATATTTT; CDR3aa: CSATWTGVAGGNTIYF
d_gene: TRBD2; abundance: .; v_gene: TRBV18; j_gene: TRBJ2-5; CDR3nt: TGTGCCAGCTCGGAGGGACTAAAAGAGACCCAGTACTTC; CDR3aa: CASSEGLKETQYF
d_gene: TRBD2; abundance: .; v_gene: TRBV27; j_gene: TRBJ2-1; CDR3nt: TGTGGGGCGGGAGGGTCCTACAATGAGCAGTTCTTC; CDR3aa: CGAGGSYNEQFF
d_gene: TRBD2; abundance: .; v_gene: TRBV29-1; j_gene: TRBJ2-1; CDR3nt: TGCACCGCGTCGGGGGGGCTTGATGAGCAGTTCTTC; CDR3aa: CTASGGLDEQFF
d_gene: .; abundance: .; v_gene: TRBV19; j_gene: TRBJ2-2; CDR3nt: TGTGCCAGTAGTACAGGCCAAACCCGGGGCGGGGAGCTGTTTTTT; CDR3aa: CASSTGQTRGGELFF
d_gene: TRBD1; abundance: .; v_gene: TRBV3-1; j_gene: TRBJ2-7; CDR3nt: TGTGCCAGCAGCCAATGGGGACAGGAGGTGTCCTACGAGCAGTACTTC; CDR3aa: CASSQWGQEVSYEQYF
d_gene: TRBD1; abundance: .; v_gene: TRBV7-9; j_gene: TRBJ1-1; CDR3nt: TGTGCCAGCACAAAGGGGGCTAACACTGAAGCTTTCTTT; CDR3aa: CASTKGANTEAFF
d_gene: TRBD2; abundance: .; v_gene: TRBV7-9; j_gene: TRBJ2-1; CDR3nt: TGTGCCAGCAGCCGGGGACTAGCGGGAGGCCATGAGCAGTTCTTC; CDR3aa: CASSRGLAGGHEQFF
d_gene: TRBD2; abundance: .; v_gene: TRBV7-9; j_gene: TRBJ2-3; CDR3nt: TGTGCCAGCAGCTTAGATAGCGGGGCAGATACGCAGTATTTT; CDR3aa: CASSLDSGADTQYF
d_gene: .; abundance: .; v_gene: TRBV5-4; j_gene: TRBJ1-4; CDR3nt: TGTGCCAGCAGCTTCTCCGGGGGTAGCGGCGAAAAACTGTTTTTT; CDR3aa: CASSFSGGSGEKLFF
d_gene: .; abundance: once; v_gene: TRBV3-1; j_gene: TRBJ1-3; CDR3nt: TGTGCCAGCAGCCAACCATCTGGAAACACCATATATTTT; CDR3aa: CASSQPSGNTIYF
d_gene: TRBD2; abundance: .; v_gene: TRBV29-1; j_gene: TRBJ2-5; CDR3nt: TGCAGCGCCGCGGGGGGTGCCCCGGGATTGGAGACCCAGTACTTC; CDR3aa: CSAAGGAPGLETQYF
d_gene: TRBD1; abundance: .; v_gene: TRBV12-3/TRBV12-4; j_gene: TRBJ2-7; CDR3nt: TGTGCCAGCAGCTGGGACAGGAGCTCCTACGAGCAGTACTTC; CDR3aa: CASSWDRSSYEQYF
d_gene: .; abundance: .; v_gene: TRBV7-9; j_gene: TRBJ2-5; CDR3nt: TGTGCCAGCAGCTTAGGGGCCGTTCAAGAGACCCAGTACTTC; CDR3aa: CASSLGAVQETQYF
d_gene: .; abundance: .; v_gene: TRBV23-1; j_gene: TRBJ1-5; CDR3nt: TGCGCCAGCAGTCAATCGAGGAGGGAAAATCAGCCCCAGCATTTT; CDR3aa: CASSQSRRENQPQHF
d_gene: TRBD1; abundance: once; v_gene: TRBV3-1; j_gene: TRBJ2-1; CDR3nt: TGTGCCAGCAGCCACCAGAGGGGGCTAGACTACAATGAGCAGTTCTTC; CDR3aa: CASSHQRGLDYNEQFF
d_gene: TRBD1; abundance: once; v_gene: TRBV20-1; j_gene: TRBJ2-3; CDR3nt: TGCAGTGCTAGAGATCGCGGACAGGGGACCGGCACAGATACGCAGTATTTT; CDR3aa: CSARDRGQGTGTDTQYF
d_gene: TRBD2; abundance: .; v_gene: TRBV2; j_gene: TRBJ2-1; CDR3nt: TGTGCCAGCAGTGCCCTAGCGGGGGGGAATGAGCAGTTCTTC; CDR3aa: CASSALAGGNEQFF
d_gene: .; abundance: .; v_gene: TRBV12-3/TRBV12-4; j_gene: TRBJ1-1; CDR3nt: TGTGCCAGCAGGGAAGGTAGAGCTGAAGCTTTCTTT; CDR3aa: CASREGRAEAFF
d_gene: TRBD1; abundance: .; v_gene: TRBV9; j_gene: TRBJ2-7; CDR3nt: TGTGCCAGCAGCCCTCCGGGACAGGGCCGTGTAGTCGAGCAGTACTTC; CDR3aa: CASSPPGQGRVVEQYF
d_gene: .; abundance: .; v_gene: TRBV29-1; j_gene: TRBJ1-1; CDR3nt: TGCAGCGTGAGGTCCCGCCAACAAGCTTTCTTT; CDR3aa: CSVRSRQQAFF
d_gene: .; abundance: .; v_gene: TRBV9; j_gene: TRBJ2-1; CDR3nt: TGTGCCAGCAGCGTCACTGGGGGGACTGAGCAGTTCTTC; CDR3aa: CASSVTGGTEQFF
d_gene: TRBD1; abundance: .; v_gene: TRBV24-1; j_gene: TRBJ2-3; CDR3nt: TGTGCCACCAGTGATTGGACAGGGGGCATCGGCACAGATACGCAGTATTTT; CDR3aa: CATSDWTGGIGTDTQYF
d_gene: .; abundance: .; v_gene: TRBV28; j_gene: TRBJ1-4; CDR3nt: TGTGCCAGCAGCGAAGGACGAGAAAAACTGTTTTTT; CDR3aa: CASSEGREKLFF
d_gene: .; abundance: .; v_gene: TRBV7-9; j_gene: TRBJ2-7; CDR3nt: TGTGCCAGCAGCGCCTCGTCGGGCGGCGAGCAGTACTTC; CDR3aa: CASSASSGGEQYF
d_gene: .; abundance: .; v_gene: TRBV4-2; j_gene: TRBJ1-5; CDR3nt: TGTGCCAGCAGCCAAGAAGGGGGGCAGGGCGGGCAGCCCCAGCATTTT; CDR3aa: CASSQEGGQGGQPQHF
d_gene: TRBD1; abundance: .; v_gene: TRBV29-1; j_gene: TRBJ2-7; CDR3nt: TGCAGCGTTGCCGGGGGACAGGACCCCTACGAGCAGTACTTC; CDR3aa: CSVAGGQDPYEQYF